This T cell receptor beta chain was recorded in a study of blood T cell repertoires in COVID-19. Looking at the study overall: The United States, Italy and Spain supplied acute and convalescent COVID-19 samples. The analysed material was cDNA or gDNA that came from T cells, B-cell-depleted T cells, or PBMCs.

The protocol was immunoSEQ multiplex PCR, while the TCRdb copy is restricted to in-frame clones and leaves out a portion. The table includes approximately 180,000 clones, 82% detected once. CDR3 length equals 20 residues. Looked up from germline, CDR1 is MGHRA and CDR2 is YSYEKL. Trimming cost V 2 bases and J 0 bases; bases outside gene matches: 11. Sequencing was done on a sample of peripheral blood. V gene TRBV4-1 combines with J gene TRBJ1-5, with 12 bases lining up with TRBD1. This clonotype was obtained from a woman in her 70s with acute or convalescent COVID-19. CDR3 loop: CASSQPAPGQGAYSNQPQHF. The CDR3 DNA is TGCGCCAGCAGCCAACCAGCCCCGGGACAGGGGGCGTATAGCAATCAGCCCCAGCATTTT.